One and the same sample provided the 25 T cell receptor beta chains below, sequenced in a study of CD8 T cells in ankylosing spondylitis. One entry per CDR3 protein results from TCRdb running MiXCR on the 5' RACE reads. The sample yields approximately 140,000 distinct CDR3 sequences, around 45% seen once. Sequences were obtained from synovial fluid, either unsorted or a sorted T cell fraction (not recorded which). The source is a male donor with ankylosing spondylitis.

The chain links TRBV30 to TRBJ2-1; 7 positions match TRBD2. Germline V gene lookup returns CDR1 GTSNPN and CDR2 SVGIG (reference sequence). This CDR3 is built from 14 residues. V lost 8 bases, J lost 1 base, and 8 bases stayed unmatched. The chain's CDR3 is CASTTSASYNEQFF. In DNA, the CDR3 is TGTGCCAGCACCACTAGCGCTTCCTACAATGAGCAGTTCTTC. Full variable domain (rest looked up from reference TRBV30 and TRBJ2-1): SQTIHQWPATLVQPVGSPLSLECTVEGTSNPNLYWYRQAAGRGLQLLFYSVGIGQISSEVPQNLSASRPQDRQFILSSKKLLLSDSGFYLCASTTSASYNEQFFGPGTRLTVL.

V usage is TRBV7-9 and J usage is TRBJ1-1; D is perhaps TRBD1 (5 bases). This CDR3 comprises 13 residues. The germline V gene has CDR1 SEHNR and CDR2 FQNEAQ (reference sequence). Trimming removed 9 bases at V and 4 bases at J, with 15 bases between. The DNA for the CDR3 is TGTGCCAGTACCCAGGCGGGGGGCACTGAAGCTTTCTTT. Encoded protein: CASTQAGGTEAFF.

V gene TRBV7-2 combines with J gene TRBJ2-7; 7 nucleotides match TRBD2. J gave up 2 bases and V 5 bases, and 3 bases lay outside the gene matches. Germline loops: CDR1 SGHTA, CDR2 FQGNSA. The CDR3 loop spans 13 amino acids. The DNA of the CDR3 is TGTGCCAGCAGCCCGGGACTAACCTACGAGCAGTACTTC. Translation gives CASSPGLTYEQYF.

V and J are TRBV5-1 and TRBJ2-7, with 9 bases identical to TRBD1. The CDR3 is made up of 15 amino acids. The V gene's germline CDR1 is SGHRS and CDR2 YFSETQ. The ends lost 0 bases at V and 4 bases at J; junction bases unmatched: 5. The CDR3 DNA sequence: TGCGCCAGCAGCTTGGGGACAGGGGCGTGGTACGAGCAGTACTTC. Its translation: CASSLGTGAWYEQYF.

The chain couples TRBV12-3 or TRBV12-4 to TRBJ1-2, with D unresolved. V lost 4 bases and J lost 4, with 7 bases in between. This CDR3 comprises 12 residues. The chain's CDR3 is CASSSLFYGYTF. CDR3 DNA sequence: TGTGCCAGCAGTTCCCTTTTCTATGGCTACACCTTC.

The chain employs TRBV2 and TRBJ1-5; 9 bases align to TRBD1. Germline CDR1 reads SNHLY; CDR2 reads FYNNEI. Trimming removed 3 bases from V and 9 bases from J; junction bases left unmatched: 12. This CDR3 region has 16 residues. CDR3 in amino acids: CASSDPRDRVPSPQHF. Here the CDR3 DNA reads TGTGCCAGCAGTGATCCCCGGGACAGGGTTCCTTCGCCCCAGCATTTT.

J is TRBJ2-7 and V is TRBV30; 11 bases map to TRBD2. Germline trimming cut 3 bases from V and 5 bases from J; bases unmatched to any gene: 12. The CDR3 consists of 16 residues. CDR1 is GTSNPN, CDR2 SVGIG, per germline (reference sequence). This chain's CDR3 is CAWRDQTSGRTDEQYF. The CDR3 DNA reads TGTGCCTGGAGAGATCAAACTAGCGGGAGAACCGACGAGCAGTACTTC.

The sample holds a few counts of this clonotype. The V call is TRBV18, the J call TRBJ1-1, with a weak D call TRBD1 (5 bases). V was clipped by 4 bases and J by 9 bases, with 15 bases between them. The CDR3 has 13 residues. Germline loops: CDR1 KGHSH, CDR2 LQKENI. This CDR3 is CASSLGAGRKAFF. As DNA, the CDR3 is TGTGCCAGCTCACTCGGAGCGGGACGGAAAGCTTTCTTT.

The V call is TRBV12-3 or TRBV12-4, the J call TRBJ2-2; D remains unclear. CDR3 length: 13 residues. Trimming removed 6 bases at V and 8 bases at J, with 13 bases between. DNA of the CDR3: TGTGCCAGCAGCTACCGGCCGACGGGGGAGCTGTTTTTT. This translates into CASSYRPTGELFF.

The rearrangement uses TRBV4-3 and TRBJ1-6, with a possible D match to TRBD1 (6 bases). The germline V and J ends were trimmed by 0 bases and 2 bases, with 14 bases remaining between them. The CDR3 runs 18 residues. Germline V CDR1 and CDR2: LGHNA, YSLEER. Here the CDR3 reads CASSQDLRTGPYNSPLHF. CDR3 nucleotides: TGCGCCAGCAGCCAAGATCTCCGAACAGGGCCCTATAATTCACCCCTCCACTTT.

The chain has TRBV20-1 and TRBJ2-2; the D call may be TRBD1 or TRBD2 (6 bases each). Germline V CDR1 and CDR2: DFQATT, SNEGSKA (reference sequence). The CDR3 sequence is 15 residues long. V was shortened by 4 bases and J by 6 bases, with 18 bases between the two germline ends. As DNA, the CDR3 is TGCAGTGCTAACCGAGGGGCAGGGGAGGCCGGGGAGCTGTTTTTT. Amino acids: CSANRGAGEAGELFF.

CDR3: CASRPGDYYEQYF. DNA of the CDR3: TGTGCCAGCAGGCCGGGGGACTACTACGAGCAGTACTTC. The gene calls are TRBV28 and TRBJ2-7; 7 bases fit TRBD2. With 6 bases clipped from V and 3 bases from J, the junction kept 5 bases outside the gene matches. Germline-derived CDR1 and CDR2 are MDHEN and SYDVKM. The CDR3 length is 13 residues. Supplemented by reference TRBV28 and TRBJ2-7, the full variable domain reads DVKVTQSSRYLVKRTGEKVFLECVQDMDHENMFWYRQDPGLGLRLIYFSYDVKMKEKGDIPEGYSVSREKKERFSLILESASTNQTSMYLCASRPGDYYEQYFGPGTRLTVT.

CDR3 sequence (DNA): TGTGCCAGCAGCCAAGCGGGCGGAACCGGAGTCGGACTCTCTGGAAACACCATATATTTT. Translated, it gives CASSQAGGTGVGLSGNTIYF. J is TRBJ1-3 and V is TRBV3-1, with D uncertain. The CDR3 totals 20 residues. V was shortened by 1 base and J by 0 bases, with 22 bases between the two germline ends. Looked up from germline, CDR1 is LGHDT and CDR2 is YNNKEL (reference sequence). The full variable domain, rest sourced from reference TRBV3-1 and TRBJ1-3, is DTAVSQTPKYLVTQMGNDKSIKCEQNLGHDTMYWYKQDSKKFLKIMFSYNNKELIINETVPNRFSPKSPDKAHLNLHINSLELGDSAVYFCASSQAGGTGVGLSGNTIYFGEGSWLTVV.

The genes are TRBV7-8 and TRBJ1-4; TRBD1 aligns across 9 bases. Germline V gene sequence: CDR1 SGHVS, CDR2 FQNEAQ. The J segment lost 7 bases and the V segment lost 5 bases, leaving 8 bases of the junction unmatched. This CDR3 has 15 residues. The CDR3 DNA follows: TGTGCCAGCAGCCCCCTAGAGGGACAGGGTGAAAAACTGTTTTTT. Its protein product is CASSPLEGQGEKLFF. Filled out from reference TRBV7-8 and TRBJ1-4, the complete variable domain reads GAGVSQSPRYKVAKRGQDVALRCDPISGHVSLFWYQQALGQGPEFLTYFQNEAQLDKSGLPSDRFFAERPEGSVSTLKIQRTQQEDSAVYLCASSPLEGQGEKLFFGSGTQLSVL.

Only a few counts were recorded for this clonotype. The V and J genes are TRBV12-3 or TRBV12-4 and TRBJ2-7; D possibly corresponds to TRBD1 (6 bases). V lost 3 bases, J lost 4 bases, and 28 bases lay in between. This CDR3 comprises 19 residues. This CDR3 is CASSFDSRFLISGVYEQYF. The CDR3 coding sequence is TGTGCCAGCAGTTTCGATAGTCGGTTCCTTATCTCAGGGGTATACGAGCAGTACTTC.

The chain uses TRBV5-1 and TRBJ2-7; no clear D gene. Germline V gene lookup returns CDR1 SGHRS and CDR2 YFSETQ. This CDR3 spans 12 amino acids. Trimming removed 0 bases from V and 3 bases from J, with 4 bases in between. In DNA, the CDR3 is TGCGCCAGCAGCTTGGAAGGCTACGAGCAGTACTTC. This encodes CASSLEGYEQYF. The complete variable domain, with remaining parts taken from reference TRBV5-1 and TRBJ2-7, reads KAGVTQTPRYLIKTRGQQVTLSCSPISGHRSVSWYQQTPGQGLQFLFEYFSETQRNKGNFPGRFSGRQFSNSRSEMNVSTLELGDSALYLCASSLEGYEQYFGPGTRLTVT.

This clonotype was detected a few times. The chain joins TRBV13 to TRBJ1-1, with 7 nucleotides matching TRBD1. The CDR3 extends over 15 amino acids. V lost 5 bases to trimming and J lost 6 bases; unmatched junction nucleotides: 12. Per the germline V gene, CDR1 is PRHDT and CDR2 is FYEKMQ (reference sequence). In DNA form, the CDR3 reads TGTGCCAGCAGCGGGGGCCCTAAGGGGGCGGCTGAAGCTTTCTTT. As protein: CASSGGPKGAAEAFF.

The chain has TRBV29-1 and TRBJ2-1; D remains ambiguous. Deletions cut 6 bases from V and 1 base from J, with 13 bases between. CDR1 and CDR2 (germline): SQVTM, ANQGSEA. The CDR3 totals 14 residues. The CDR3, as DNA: TGCAGCGTCCCCGCCCCCGGGTCCTACAATGAGCAGTTCTTC. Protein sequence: CSVPAPGSYNEQFF.

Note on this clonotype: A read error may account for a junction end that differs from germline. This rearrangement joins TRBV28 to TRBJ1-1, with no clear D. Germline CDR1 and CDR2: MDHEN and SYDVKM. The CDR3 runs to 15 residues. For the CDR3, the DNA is TGTGCCAGCAGCTTACCCGATGATAGAAAGACTGAAGCTCTCTTT. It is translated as CASSLPDDRKTEALF.

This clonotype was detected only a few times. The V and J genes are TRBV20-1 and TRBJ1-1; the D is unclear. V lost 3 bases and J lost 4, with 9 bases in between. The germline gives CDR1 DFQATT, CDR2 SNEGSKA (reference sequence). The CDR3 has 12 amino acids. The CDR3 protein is CSARVLVTEAFF. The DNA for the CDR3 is TGCAGTGCTAGGGTCCTGGTCACTGAAGCTTTCTTT.

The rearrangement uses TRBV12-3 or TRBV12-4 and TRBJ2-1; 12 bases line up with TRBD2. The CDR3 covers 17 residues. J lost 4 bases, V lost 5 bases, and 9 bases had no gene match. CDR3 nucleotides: TGTGCCAGCAGTCCCACCGTAGGACTAGCGGGATACAATGAGCAGTTCTTC. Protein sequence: CASSPTVGLAGYNEQFF.

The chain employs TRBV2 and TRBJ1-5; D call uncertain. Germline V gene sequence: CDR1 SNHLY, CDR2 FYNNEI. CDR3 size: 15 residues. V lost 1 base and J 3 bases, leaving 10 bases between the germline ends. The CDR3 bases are TGTGCCAGCAGTGAAGGGCAGATGTTCAATCAGCCCCAGCATTTT. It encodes CASSEGQMFNQPQHF.

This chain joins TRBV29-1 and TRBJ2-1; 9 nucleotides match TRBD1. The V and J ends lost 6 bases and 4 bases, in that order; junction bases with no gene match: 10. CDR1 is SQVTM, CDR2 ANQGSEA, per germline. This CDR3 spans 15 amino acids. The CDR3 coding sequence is TGCAGCGTCAAAACAACAGGGGGCGTTTACAATGAGCAGTTCTTC. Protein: CSVKTTGGVYNEQFF.

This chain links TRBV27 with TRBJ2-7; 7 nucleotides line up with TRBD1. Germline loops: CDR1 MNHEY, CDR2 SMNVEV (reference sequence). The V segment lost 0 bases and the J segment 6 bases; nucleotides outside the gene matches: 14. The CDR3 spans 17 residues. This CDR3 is CASSLSGPQGTVTEQYF. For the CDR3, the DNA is TGTGCCAGCAGTTTATCGGGCCCCCAGGGGACAGTTACCGAGCAGTACTTC.

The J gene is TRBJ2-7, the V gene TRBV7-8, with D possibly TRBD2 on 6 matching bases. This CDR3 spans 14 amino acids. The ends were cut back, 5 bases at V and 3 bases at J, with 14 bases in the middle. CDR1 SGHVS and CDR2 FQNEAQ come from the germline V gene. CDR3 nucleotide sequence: TGTGCCAGCAGCGGACCGGGACTTCTCTACGAGCAGTACTTC. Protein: CASSGPGLLYEQYF.